The 17 T cell receptor beta chains below all came from one sample that was sequenced in a study of Graves' ophthalmopathy and Graves' hyperthyroidism. The sequenced template was RNA, covering the TCR beta CDR3 region. The workflow started with a first-round RT-PCR run with HTBI primers and then moved on to a second-round multiplex PCR. One entry per CDR3 protein results from TCRdb running MiXCR on the multiplex PCR reads. This table holds a few hundred thousand distinct CDR3 sequences, less than 45% found once. Input material: peripheral blood or thyroid tissue (not recorded which). Receptors originate from an adult man with Graves' hyperthyroidism.

The gene calls are TRBV6-1 and TRBJ2-6, with 7 bases matching TRBD1. The CDR3 runs 10 residues. Germline trimming cut 6 bases from V and 15 bases from J; bases unmatched to any gene: 2. Germline-derived CDR1 and CDR2 are MNHNS and SASEGT. CDR3 in amino acids: CASSRDSLTF. The CDR3 DNA reads as TGTGCCAGCAGCCGGGACAGCCTGACTTTC.

This clonotype was detected a few times. This chain uses TRBV19 with TRBJ2-2, with no clear D. Germline V gives CDR1 LNHDA, CDR2 SQIVND (reference sequence). This CDR3 is built from 11 residues. Trimming cost V 2 bases and J 6 bases, with 1 base left between them. This chain's CDR3 is CASSISGELFF. DNA for the CDR3: TGTGCCAGTAGTATATCCGGGGAGCTGTTTTTT.

The CDR3 spells CASSSGLPLHF. The DNA of the CDR3 is TGCGCCAGCTCATCGGGGCTTCCCCTCCACTTT. This chain links TRBV10-2 with TRBJ1-6; possibly TRBD1 for D (5 bases). The ends were cut back, 8 bases at V and 13 bases at J, with 12 bases in the middle. Germline CDR1 is WSHSY and CDR2 is SAAADI. The CDR3 extends over 11 amino acids.

Remarks on this clonotype: Being one base from a much bigger clone, this may be a read error. V is TRBV19 and J is TRBJ1-1; 8 bases are a match to TRBD1. CDR3 length: 13 residues. Germline V CDR1 and CDR2: LNHDA, SQIVND (reference sequence). CDR3 DNA sequence: TGTGCCAGTAGTCCCCGACAGGGGTTTGAAGATTTCTTT. This encodes CASSPRQGFEDFF.

This chain connects TRBV19 to TRBJ1-5; 8 bases match TRBD1. The germline V gene has CDR1 LNHDA and CDR2 SQIVND (reference sequence). Trimming cost V 10 bases and J 2 bases; bases outside gene matches: 7. This CDR3 contains 14 residues. CDR3: CANQGAGGNQPQHF. The CDR3 region has the DNA TGTGCCAACCAGGGGGCGGGGGGCAATCAGCCCCAGCATTTT.

This chain links TRBV5-1 with TRBJ2-7; TRBD2 is a possible D gene (6 bases). This CDR3 is built from 15 residues. Germline assignment: CDR1 SGHRS and CDR2 YFSETQ. With 0 bases removed from V and 2 bases from J, the gap between germline ends came to 12 bases. The CDR3 is CASSLVSGRAYEQYF. The CDR3 bases are TGCGCCAGCAGCTTGGTTAGCGGCCGTGCCTACGAGCAGTACTTC.

The chain has TRBV29-1 and TRBJ2-5; D not resolved. The CDR3 is 10 amino acids. Germline CDR1 and CDR2: SQVTM and ANQGSEA. V was pared by 7 bases and J by 5 bases, with 8 bases between. The CDR3 DNA reads as TGCAGCGAGGTAGGGGAGACCCAGTACTTC. This gives the protein CSEVGETQYF.

This clonotype has only a few counts. The rearrangement joins TRBV7-2 to TRBJ1-5; 10 positions match TRBD1. This CDR3 contains 20 residues. Germline CDR1 is SGHTA and CDR2 is FQGNSA. J gave up 0 bases and V 5 bases, and 16 bases lay outside the gene matches. The CDR3 region is CASSQIQPGQGQYSNQPQHF. The CDR3, as DNA: TGTGCCAGCAGCCAAATCCAACCGGGACAGGGGCAATATAGCAATCAGCCCCAGCATTTT.

The V call is TRBV29-1, the J call TRBJ2-2; weak D call: TRBD1 (7 bases). Deletions cut 4 bases from V and 8 bases from J, with 14 bases between. The length of the CDR3 is 13 residues. Per the germline V gene, CDR1 is SQVTM and CDR2 is ANQGSEA. In nucleotides, the CDR3 is TGCAGCGTTGCCCCAGGGGGAGGTGGGGAGCTGTTTTTT. It yields the protein CSVAPGGGGELFF.

V is TRBV7-2 and J is TRBJ1-1; D ambiguous. Germline lookup yields CDR1 SGHTA and CDR2 FQGNSA. This CDR3 comprises 14 residues. Trimming removed 1 base at V and 5 bases at J, with 11 bases between. The CDR3 DNA follows: TGTGCCAGCAGCTTAGATTTTGGTGGAACTGAAGCTTTCTTT. It is translated as CASSLDFGGTEAFF.

There are a few counts of this clonotype. The chain links TRBV27 to TRBJ2-7; D is unclear. CDR1 and CDR2 (germline): MNHEY, SMNVEV (reference sequence). The CDR3 is 13 residues long. Trimming left V 1 base short and J 6 bases short, with 10 bases between. CDR3 nucleotide sequence: TGTGCCAGCAGTTTATTCGACTCCGGCGAGCAGTACTTC. Protein sequence: CASSLFDSGEQYF.

This rearrangement joins TRBV10-3 to TRBJ2-4; 10 positions match TRBD2. This CDR3 is built from 16 residues. Germline trimming cut 2 bases from V and 7 bases from J; bases unmatched to any gene: 8. The germline V gene has CDR1 ENHRY and CDR2 SYGVKD. CDR3 amino acids: CAISETRLAGENIQYF. CDR3 coding DNA: TGTGCCATCAGTGAGACTCGGCTAGCGGGAGAGAACATTCAGTACTTC.

At least ten counts were recorded for this clonotype. V usage is TRBV7-6 and J usage is TRBJ2-7; D may correspond to TRBD1 or TRBD2 (5 bases each). CDR1 SGHVS and CDR2 FNYEAQ come from the germline V gene. The CDR3 length is 17 residues. V was trimmed by 3 bases and J by 3 bases, leaving 21 bases between them. The CDR3 coding sequence is TGTGCCAGCAGCTTGTGGGCAAGACCGGGACCACACTACGAGCAGTACTTC. Translation gives CASSLWARPGPHYEQYF.

This clonotype was counted only a few times. This rearrangement joins TRBV14 to TRBJ2-7; D is ambiguous. The germline CDR1 and CDR2 sequences are SGHDN and FVKESK. The CDR3 has 13 amino acids. V was cut by 4 bases and J by 2 bases, with 9 bases left in between. The CDR3 DNA sequence: TGTGCCAGCAGCCCTCCGGAAACCTACGAGCAGTACTTC. Protein product: CASSPPETYEQYF.

This clonotype was detected only a few times. This chain connects TRBV3-1 to TRBJ2-5, with 9 nucleotides matching TRBD2. Germline V lookup: CDR1 LGHDT, CDR2 YNNKEL (reference sequence). J was trimmed by 5 bases and V by 1 base; bases with no gene match: 8. This CDR3 has 16 amino acids. In DNA form, the CDR3 reads TGTGCCAGCAGCCAAGGGACTAGCGAAGTCCGGGAGACCCAGTACTTC. It codes for CASSQGTSEVRETQYF.

This clonotype was seen at least ten times. Here the CDR3 DNA reads TGTGCCAGTAGTAAGAGGGGGGACGGTGAAAAACTGTTTTTT. This gives the protein CASSKRGDGEKLFF. The gene calls are TRBV19 and TRBJ1-4, with D possibly being TRBD1 (6 bases). The V gene lost 4 bases and the J gene lost 7 bases, with 13 bases spanning the gap. The germline V gene encodes CDR1 LNHDA and CDR2 SQIVND (reference sequence). The CDR3 contains 14 residues.

This clonotype was counted ten times or more. J is TRBJ2-7 and V is TRBV12-3 or TRBV12-4, with TRBD1 identical over 7 bases. After removal of 6 bases from V and 3 bases from J, the junction contained 14 bases not matched to a gene. CDR3 length: 16 residues. CDR3 sequence (DNA): TGTGCCAGCAGCCCAAGCGGACAGGCCAACATCTACGAGCAGTACTTC. This encodes CASSPSGQANIYEQYF.